Shown below are 7 T cell receptor beta chains from a single sample sequenced in a study of tumor-infiltrating lymphocytes in primary liver carcinoma. Making TCR beta cDNA involved approximately 0.5 ug total RNA and a constant-region primer. Employing slightly modified ARM-PCR, three nested multiplex PCR rounds were run, and these gave rise to the TCR beta libraries. TRBV1-TRBV30 forward primers and a C-beta reverse primer were used in the first two PCR rounds, which each ran for about 9 cycles. TCRdb analysed the multiplex PCR reads with MiXCR anew, one entry per CDR3 protein. The sample yields fewer than 150,000 distinct CDR3 sequences, 50% to 70% seen once. Co-extracting RNA and DNA was done with 20-30 mg of unsorted bulk tissue as input. The sample taken for sequencing was liver tumor tissue from sampling region 1. The sample's subset: tumor region T1, superior pole. The receptor source for this set is a woman aged 55-69 years with primary liver carcinoma and hepatitis B virus infection.

This clonotype was counted at least ten times. The V gene is TRBV4-2, the J gene TRBJ2-1; TRBD2 aligns across 8 bases. J was trimmed by 6 bases and V by 0 bases; bases with no gene match: 7. The CDR3 has 16 residues. Germline V gene lookup returns CDR1 LGHNA and CDR2 YNFKEQ. CDR3 protein: CASSQESGGPTNEQFF. CDR3 in DNA: TGTGCCAGCAGCCAAGAGTCGGGAGGGCCAACCAATGAGCAGTTCTTC.

In regard to this clonotype: An end of the junction differs from the germline gene, which may be a read error. The chain has TRBV11-2 and TRBJ2-1; 11 positions agree with TRBD2. The CDR3 length is 15 residues. Germline V lookup: CDR1 SGHAT, CDR2 FQNNGV. The CDR3 sequence is CDSSLRGTSGNEQFF. In DNA form, the CDR3 reads TGTGACAGCAGCTTAAGGGGGACTAGCGGAAATGAGCAGTTCTTC.

V is TRBV6-1 and J is TRBJ1-5, with a tentative D call TRBD1 (5 bases). The CDR3 length is 13 residues. The germline gives CDR1 MNHNS, CDR2 SASEGT. The CDR3 loop is CAGHTGPRQPQHF. The CDR3, as DNA: TGTGCAGGGCATACGGGGCCCAGGCAGCCCCAGCATTTT.

On this clonotype: Because it lacks the conserved phenylalanine or tryptophan at the end, this CDR3 is likely a read error. The rearrangement joins TRBV28 to TRBJ2-1; 7 bases are shared with TRBD2. CDR3 length equals 17 residues. Germline trimming cut 5 bases from V and 2 bases from J; bases unmatched to any gene: 12. In germline, CDR1 is MDHEN, CDR2 SYDVKM. The CDR3 bases are TGTGCCAGCAGTCCTGGTAAGTCTAGCGGAGCCTACAATGAGCAGTTCTAC. Translating it yields CASSPGKSSGAYNEQFY.

Worth noting for this clonotype: This CDR3 is missing its conserved last phenylalanine or tryptophan, likely due to a read error. The J gene is TRBJ1-2, the V gene TRBV6-5, with D possibly TRBD1 on 5 matching bases. V lost 6 bases to trimming and J lost 11 bases, with 19 bases between them. The CDR3 covers 13 residues. The germline gives CDR1 MNHEY, CDR2 SVGAGI. This CDR3 reads CASSFTRSWGYTL. CDR3 nucleotides: TGTGCCAGCAGCTTCACCCGGTCGTGGGGGTACACCCTC.

Worth noting for this clonotype: Since a much larger clone is just one base distant, this may be a read error. V usage is TRBV28 and J usage is TRBJ2-7; TRBD2 aligns across 10 bases. The germline V gene encodes CDR1 MDHEN and CDR2 SYDVKM. The CDR3 runs 13 residues. The CDR3, as DNA: TGTGCCATCACTAGCGGGACGTCCTACGTGCAGTACTTC. Protein: CAITSGTSYVQYF.

Concerning this clonotype itself: The junction does not match germline at one end; this may be a read error. This rearrangement joins TRBV7-6 to TRBJ2-1; either TRBD1 or TRBD2 may fit D (5 bases each). CDR1 SGHVS and CDR2 FNYEAQ come from the germline V gene. The CDR3 runs to 14 residues. The chain's CDR3 is CTSSKTGTNNEQFF. The CDR3 DNA sequence: TGTACCAGCAGCAAAACCGGGACCAACAATGAGCAGTTCTTC.